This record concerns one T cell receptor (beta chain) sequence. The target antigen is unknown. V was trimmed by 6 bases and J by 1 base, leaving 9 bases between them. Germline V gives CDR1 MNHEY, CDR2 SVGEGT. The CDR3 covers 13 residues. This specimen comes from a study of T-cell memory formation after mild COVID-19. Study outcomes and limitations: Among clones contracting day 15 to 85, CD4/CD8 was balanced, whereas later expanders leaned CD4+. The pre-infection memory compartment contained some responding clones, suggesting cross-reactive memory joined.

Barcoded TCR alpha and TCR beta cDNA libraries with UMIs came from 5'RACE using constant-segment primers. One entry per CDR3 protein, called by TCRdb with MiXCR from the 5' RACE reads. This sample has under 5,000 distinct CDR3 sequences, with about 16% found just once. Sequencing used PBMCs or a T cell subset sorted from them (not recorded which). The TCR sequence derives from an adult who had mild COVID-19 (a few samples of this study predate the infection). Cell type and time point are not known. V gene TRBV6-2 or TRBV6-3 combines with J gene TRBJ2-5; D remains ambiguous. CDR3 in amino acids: CASRTPPQETQYF. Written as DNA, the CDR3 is TGTGCCAGCAGAACTCCCCCCCAAGAGACCCAGTACTTC.